Below, 16 T cell receptor beta chains from the same sample are listed, as sequenced in a study of T cells after yellow fever vaccination. TCRdb ran MiXCR on the 5' RACE reads and lists one entry per CDR3 protein. The sample lists under 600,000 distinct CDR3 sequences; roughly 13% were seen once. Material: PBMCs, obtained on the day of the yellow fever booster vaccination. The receptors were sampled from a man aged 25 to 40 who received the YFV17D yellow fever vaccine.

This clonotype was counted a few times. The chain joins TRBV7-9 to TRBJ2-4; TRBD1 is a possible D gene (5 bases). The germline V gene has CDR1 SEHNR and CDR2 FQNEAQ (reference sequence). V was trimmed by 3 bases and J by 1 base, leaving 10 bases between them. There are 15 residues in the CDR3. The CDR3 DNA follows: TGTGCCAGCAGCTTTTACAGGAATGCCAAAAACATTCAGTACTTC. Its translation is CASSFYRNAKNIQYF.

The chain recombines TRBV5-1 with TRBJ1-1, with D possibly matching TRBD1 (5 bases). Germline V gene data show CDR1 as SGHRS and CDR2 as YFSETQ. V lost 5 bases and J 1 base, leaving 12 bases between the germline ends. The length of the CDR3 is 14 residues. The CDR3: CASRPHTGNTEAFF. The CDR3 region has the DNA TGCGCCAGCAGGCCTCATACAGGGAACACTGAAGCTTTCTTT.

This clonotype was seen a few times. The CDR3 coding sequence is TGTGCCAGCAGCTTTGCGAGGGGGCCCTACGAGCAGTACTTC. Amino acids: CASSFARGPYEQYF. V is TRBV7-2 and J is TRBJ2-7; 7 positions agree with TRBD1. Germline CDR1 is SGHTA and CDR2 is FQGNSA. The CDR3 has 14 amino acids. With 3 bases clipped from V and 2 bases from J, the junction kept 4 bases outside the gene matches.

This clonotype was detected only a few times. The rearrangement joins TRBV30 to TRBJ1-6; 8 bases align to TRBD1. The CDR3 consists of 13 residues. Germline CDR1 GTSNPN, CDR2 SVGIG (reference sequence). With 3 bases clipped from V and 7 bases from J, the junction kept 2 bases outside the gene matches. The CDR3 DNA reads as TGTGCCTGGAGGCCAGGGGGCAATTCACCCCTCCACTTT. Translated, it gives CAWRPGGNSPLHF.

This clonotype has just a few counts. CDR3 in DNA: TGTGCCAGCAGCGTTGCTAGCGGGATTCACAATGAGCAGTTCTTC. It is translated as CASSVASGIHNEQFF. The chain employs TRBV9 and TRBJ2-1; 9 nucleotides agree with TRBD2. In germline, CDR1 is SGDLS, CDR2 YYNGEE. The CDR3 length is 15 residues. The trim removed 2 bases at V and 5 bases at J, leaving 5 bases unmatched.

This chain joins TRBV29-1 and TRBJ2-1; 8 bases are shared with TRBD2. Germline assignment: CDR1 SQVTM and CDR2 ANQGSEA. J was trimmed by 12 bases and V by 0 bases; bases with no gene match: 10. There are 14 residues in the CDR3. This chain's CDR3 is CSVEDYRAGEVQFF. The CDR3 DNA reads as TGCAGCGTTGAAGATTACCGAGCGGGAGAGGTGCAGTTCTTC.

This clonotype was seen only a few times. The chain recombines TRBV7-8 with TRBJ2-7; TRBD1 aligns across 7 bases. Trimming removed 4 bases from V and 7 bases from J; junction bases left unmatched: 10. The CDR3 consists of 14 residues. The germline V gene encodes CDR1 SGHVS and CDR2 FQNEAQ. The CDR3 DNA sequence: TGTGCCAGCAGCTGGACAGGTCAAGAGGGGGAGCAGTACTTC. Translated: CASSWTGQEGEQYF.

The table lists this clonotype with many counts. The chain uses TRBV5-1 and TRBJ2-7, with TRBD1 as a possible D gene (5 bases). V lost 0 bases and J 5 bases, leaving 12 bases between the germline ends. This CDR3 comprises 14 residues. The germline V gene encodes CDR1 SGHRS and CDR2 YFSETQ. CDR3 in amino acids: CASSLVVQGNEQYF. CDR3 sequence (DNA): TGCGCCAGCAGCTTGGTGGTTCAGGGCAACGAGCAGTACTTC.

The chain combines TRBV7-9 with TRBJ2-7, with a tentative D call TRBD1 (6 bases). This CDR3 spans 15 amino acids. Germline V gene sequence: CDR1 SEHNR, CDR2 FQNEAQ (reference sequence). V was cut by 4 bases and J by 0 bases, with 13 bases left in between. DNA for the CDR3: TGTGCCAGCAGCTCCCCCCAGGGGAGCTCCTACGAGCAGTACTTC. Protein sequence: CASSSPQGSSYEQYF.

The CDR3 nucleotides are TGTGCCAGCAGCTCAGAGCGGGGGGAGGCTAACTATGGCTACACCTTC. Translated, it gives CASSSERGEANYGYTF. This chain uses TRBV7-9 with TRBJ1-2; tentatively, D is TRBD1 (5 bases). Trimming removed 4 bases at V and 0 bases at J, with 15 bases between. CDR3 size: 16 residues. Germline CDR1 is SEHNR and CDR2 is FQNEAQ (reference sequence). Using reference TRBV7-9 and TRBJ1-2 for the parts outside the CDR3, the full variable domain is DTGVSQNPRHKITKRGQNVTFRCDPISEHNRLYWYRQTLGQGPEFLTYFQNEAQLEKSRLLSDRFSAERPKGSFSTLEIQRTEQGDSAMYLCASSSERGEANYGYTFGSGTRLTVV.

The rearrangement uses TRBV27 and TRBJ2-3; TRBD1 aligns across 8 bases. Germline CDR1 is MNHEY and CDR2 is SMNVEV (reference sequence). V lost 1 base, J lost 2 bases, and 5 bases stayed unmatched. This CDR3 has 16 amino acids. CDR3 in DNA: TGTGCCAGCAGTTTATTATGGACAGGGTACACAGATACGCAGTATTTT. It encodes CASSLLWTGYTDTQYF.

This clonotype came up many times. The rearrangement links TRBV20-1 to TRBJ2-3; no clear D. Germline V lookup: CDR1 DFQATT, CDR2 SNEGSKA (reference sequence). V lost 5 bases and J lost 0, with 9 bases in between. The CDR3 contains 13 residues. The CDR3, as DNA: TGCAGTGCTTCAGACCCAAGCACAGATACGCAGTATTTT. Protein: CSASDPSTDTQYF.

This clonotype has a handful of counts. The CDR3 sequence: CSVAVPYRDNEQFF. DNA of the CDR3: TGCAGCGTTGCGGTGCCATACAGGGACAATGAGCAGTTCTTC. The chain couples TRBV29-1 to TRBJ2-1; D perhaps matches TRBD1 (6 bases). There are 14 residues in the CDR3. The V end was cut by 4 bases, the J end by 5 bases, with 15 bases between. Germline CDR1 reads SQVTM; CDR2 reads ANQGSEA.

Only a few counts were recorded for this clonotype. The chain employs TRBV19 and TRBJ2-1, with D tentatively TRBD2 (6 bases). Trimming stripped 6 bases from V and 7 bases from J, with 19 bases between. The germline CDR1 and CDR2 sequences are LNHDA and SQIVND (reference sequence). The CDR3 consists of 15 residues. The CDR3 protein is CASRKPGVGGNEQFF. CDR3 nucleotides: TGTGCCAGTAGGAAACCGGGAGTCGGCGGGAATGAGCAGTTCTTC.

This clonotype has a handful of counts. This chain uses TRBV7-2 with TRBJ2-2; 7 bases match TRBD1. V shed 4 bases and J 4 bases; nucleotides not matched to a gene: 6. Germline V CDR1 and CDR2: SGHTA, FQGNSA. The CDR3 loop spans 15 amino acids. The CDR3 DNA sequence: TGTGCCAGCAGCTCGGACAGGTTTTCCACCGGGGAGCTGTTTTTT. It encodes CASSSDRFSTGELFF.

The genes are TRBV27 and TRBJ2-3; tentative D call: TRBD2 (5 bases). CDR3 length: 14 amino acids. V dropped 5 bases and J dropped 4 bases, with 13 bases sitting between them. The germline gives CDR1 MNHEY, CDR2 SMNVEV (reference sequence). The CDR3 is CASSRGNGADTQYF. The CDR3 coding sequence is TGTGCCAGCAGTAGAGGGAATGGGGCAGATACGCAGTATTTT.